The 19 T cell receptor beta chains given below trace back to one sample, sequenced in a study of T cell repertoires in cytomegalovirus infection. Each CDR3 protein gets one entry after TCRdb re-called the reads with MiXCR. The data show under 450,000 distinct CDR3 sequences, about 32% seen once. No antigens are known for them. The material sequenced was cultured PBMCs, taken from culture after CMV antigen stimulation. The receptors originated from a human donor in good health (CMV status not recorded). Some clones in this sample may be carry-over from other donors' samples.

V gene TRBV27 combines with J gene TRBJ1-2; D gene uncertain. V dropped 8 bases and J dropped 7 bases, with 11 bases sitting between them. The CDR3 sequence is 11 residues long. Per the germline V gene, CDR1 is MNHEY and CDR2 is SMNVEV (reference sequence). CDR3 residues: CASGTQRGYTF. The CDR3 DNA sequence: TGTGCCAGCGGCACCCAGCGTGGCTACACCTTC.

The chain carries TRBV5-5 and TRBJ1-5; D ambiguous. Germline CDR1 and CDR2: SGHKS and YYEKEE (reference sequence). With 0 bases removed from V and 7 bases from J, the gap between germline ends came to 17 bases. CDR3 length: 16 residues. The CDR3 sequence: CASSLVPEPSGQPQHF. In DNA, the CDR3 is TGTGCCAGCAGCTTGGTCCCAGAACCTTCGGGGCAGCCCCAGCATTTT.

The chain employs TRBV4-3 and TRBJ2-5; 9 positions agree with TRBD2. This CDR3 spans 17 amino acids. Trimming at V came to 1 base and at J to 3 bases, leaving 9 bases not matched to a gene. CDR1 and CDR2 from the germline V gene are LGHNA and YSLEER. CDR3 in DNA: TGCGCCAGCAGCCAAGGGCTAGGGAGGACTAGCGAAGAGACCCAGTACTTC. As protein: CASSQGLGRTSEETQYF.

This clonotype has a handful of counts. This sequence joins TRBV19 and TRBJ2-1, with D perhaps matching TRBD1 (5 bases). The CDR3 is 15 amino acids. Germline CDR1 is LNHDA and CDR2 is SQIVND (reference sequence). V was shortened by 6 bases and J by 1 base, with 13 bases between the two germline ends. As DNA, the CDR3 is TGTGCCAGTAGAGAAGGGGCGCTATCCTACAATGAGCAGTTCTTC. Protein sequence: CASREGALSYNEQFF. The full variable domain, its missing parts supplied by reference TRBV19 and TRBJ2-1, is DGGITQSPKYLFRKEGQNVTLSCEQNLNHDAMYWYRQDPGQGLRLIYYSQIVNDFQKGDIAEGYSVSREKKESFPLTVTSAQKNPTAFYLCASREGALSYNEQFFGPGTRLTVL.

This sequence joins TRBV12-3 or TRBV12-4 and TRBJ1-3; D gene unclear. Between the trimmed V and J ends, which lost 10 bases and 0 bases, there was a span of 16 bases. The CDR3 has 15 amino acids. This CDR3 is CANSWGWGSGNTIYF. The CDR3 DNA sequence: TGTGCCAACTCATGGGGTTGGGGCTCTGGAAACACCATATATTTT.

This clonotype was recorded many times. The CDR3 DNA sequence: TGTGCCAGCAACAATATAGCGGGAGTGGAGACCCAGTACTTC. Protein sequence: CASNNIAGVETQYF. The rearrangement uses TRBV7-6 and TRBJ2-5; 9 nucleotides line up with TRBD2. This CDR3 spans 14 amino acids. Germline V gene sequence: CDR1 SGHVS, CDR2 FNYEAQ. The trim removed 7 bases at V and 5 bases at J, leaving 8 bases unmatched.

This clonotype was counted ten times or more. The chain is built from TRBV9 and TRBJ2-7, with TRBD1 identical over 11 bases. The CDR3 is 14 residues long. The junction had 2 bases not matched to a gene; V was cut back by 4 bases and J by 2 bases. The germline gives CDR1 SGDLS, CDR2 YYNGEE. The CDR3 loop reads CASSPGQGAYEQYF. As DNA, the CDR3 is TGTGCCAGCAGCCCGGGACAGGGGGCCTACGAGCAGTACTTC.

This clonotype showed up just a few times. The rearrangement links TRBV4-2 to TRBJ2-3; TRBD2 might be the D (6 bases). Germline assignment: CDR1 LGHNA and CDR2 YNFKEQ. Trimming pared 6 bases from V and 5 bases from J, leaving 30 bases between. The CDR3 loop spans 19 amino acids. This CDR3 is CASRPTGGLGGWTKDTQYF. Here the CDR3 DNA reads TGTGCCAGCAGGCCCACCGGCGGCCTCGGCGGCTGGACTAAAGATACGCAGTATTTT.

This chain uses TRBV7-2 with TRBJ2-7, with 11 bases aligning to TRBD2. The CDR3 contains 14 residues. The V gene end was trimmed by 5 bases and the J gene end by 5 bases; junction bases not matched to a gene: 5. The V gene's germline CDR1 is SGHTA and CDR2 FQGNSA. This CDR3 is CASSPLAGVNEQYF. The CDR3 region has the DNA TGTGCCAGCAGCCCACTAGCGGGAGTTAACGAGCAGTACTTC.

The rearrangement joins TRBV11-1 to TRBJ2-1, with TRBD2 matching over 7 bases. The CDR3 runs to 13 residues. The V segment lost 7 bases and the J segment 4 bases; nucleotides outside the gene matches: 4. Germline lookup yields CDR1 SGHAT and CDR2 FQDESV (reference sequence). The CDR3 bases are TGTGCCAGCACCCCCGGGGGGTACAATGAGCAGTTCTTC. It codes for CASTPGGYNEQFF. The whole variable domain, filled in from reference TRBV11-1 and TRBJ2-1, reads EAEVAQSPRYKITEKSQAVAFWCDPISGHATLYWYRQILGQGPELLVQFQDESVVDDSQLPKDRFSAERLKGVDSTLKIQPAELGDSAMYLCASTPGGYNEQFFGPGTRLTVL.

CDR3 in DNA: TGTGCCAGCAGCCTTCGACTAGCGGGAGTCGACAATGAGCAGTTCTTC. It yields the protein CASSLRLAGVDNEQFF. The chain is built from TRBV4-2 and TRBJ2-1, with 12 bases lining up with TRBD2. The CDR3 is made up of 16 amino acids. The trim removed 4 bases at V and 5 bases at J, leaving 6 bases unmatched. CDR1 is LGHNA and CDR2 is YNFKEQ in the germline V gene.

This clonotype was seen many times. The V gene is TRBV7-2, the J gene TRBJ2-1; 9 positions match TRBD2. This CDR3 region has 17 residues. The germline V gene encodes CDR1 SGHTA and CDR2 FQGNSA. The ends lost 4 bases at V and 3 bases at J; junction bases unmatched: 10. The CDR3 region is CASSSPRLAEFYNEQFF. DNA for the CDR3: TGTGCCAGCAGCTCGCCGAGACTAGCGGAGTTCTACAATGAGCAGTTCTTC.

The CDR3 DNA reads as TGTGCCAGCGGTCTGACTAGCGGGAGCAGGAACACCGGGGAGCTGTTTTTT. Amino acid sequence: CASGLTSGSRNTGELFF. This chain connects TRBV6-6 to TRBJ2-2; 12 bases are a match to TRBD2. Germline CDR1 MNHNY, CDR2 SVGAGI (reference sequence). The J segment lost 1 base and the V segment lost 8 bases, leaving 8 bases of the junction unmatched. The CDR3 has 17 amino acids.

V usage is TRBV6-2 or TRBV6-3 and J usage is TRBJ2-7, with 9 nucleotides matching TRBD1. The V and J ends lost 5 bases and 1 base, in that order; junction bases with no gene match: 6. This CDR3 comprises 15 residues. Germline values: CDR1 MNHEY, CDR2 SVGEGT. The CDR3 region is CASSNHGTGSYEQYF. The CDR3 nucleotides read TGTGCCAGCAGTAACCACGGGACAGGGTCCTACGAGCAGTACTTC.

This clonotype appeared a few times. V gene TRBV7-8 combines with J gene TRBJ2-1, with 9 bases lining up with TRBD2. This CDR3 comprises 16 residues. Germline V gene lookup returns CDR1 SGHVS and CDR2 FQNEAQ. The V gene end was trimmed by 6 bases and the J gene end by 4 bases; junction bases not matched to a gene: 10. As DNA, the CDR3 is TGTGCCAGCAGTTTTATGACTAGCGGCTGGTACAATGAGCAGTTCTTC. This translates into CASSFMTSGWYNEQFF.

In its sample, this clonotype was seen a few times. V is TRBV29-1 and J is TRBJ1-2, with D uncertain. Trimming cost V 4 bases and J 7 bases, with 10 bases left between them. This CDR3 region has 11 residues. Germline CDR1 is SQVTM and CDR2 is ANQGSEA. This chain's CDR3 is CSVVRPGGYTF. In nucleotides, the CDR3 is TGCAGCGTTGTAAGGCCGGGTGGCTACACCTTC.

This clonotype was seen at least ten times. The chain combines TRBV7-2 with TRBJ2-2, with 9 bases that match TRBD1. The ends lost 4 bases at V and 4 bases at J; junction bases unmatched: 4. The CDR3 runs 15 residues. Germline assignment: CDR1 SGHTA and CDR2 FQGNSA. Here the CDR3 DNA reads TGTGCCAGCAGCTCGGGACAGGGCGGCACCGGGGAGCTGTTTTTT. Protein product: CASSSGQGGTGELFF. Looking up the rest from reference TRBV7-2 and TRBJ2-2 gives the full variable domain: GAGVSQSPSNKVTEKGKDVELRCDPISGHTALYWYRQSLGQGLEFLIYFQGNSAPDKSGLPSDRFSAERTGGSVSTLTIQRTQQEDSAVYLCASSSGQGGTGELFFGEGSRLTVL.

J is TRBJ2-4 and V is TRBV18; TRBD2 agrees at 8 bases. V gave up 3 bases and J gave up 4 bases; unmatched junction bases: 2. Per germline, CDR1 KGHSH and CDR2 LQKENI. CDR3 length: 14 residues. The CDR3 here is CASSPPSGKNIQYF. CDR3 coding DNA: TGTGCCAGCTCACCCCCTAGCGGGAAAAACATTCAGTACTTC.

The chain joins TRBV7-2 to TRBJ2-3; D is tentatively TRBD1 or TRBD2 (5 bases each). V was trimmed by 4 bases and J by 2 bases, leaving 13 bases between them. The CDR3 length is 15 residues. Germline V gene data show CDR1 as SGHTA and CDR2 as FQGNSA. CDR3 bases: TGTGCCAGCAGCTACGAGGGGCGGCACACAGATACGCAGTATTTT. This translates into CASSYEGRHTDTQYF.